Detailed here is one T cell receptor beta chain. Its antigen is undetermined. V gave up 2 bases and J gave up 7 bases, with 13 bases separating them. This CDR3 spans 14 amino acids. Per germline, CDR1 SGHRS and CDR2 YFSETQ. The PCR ran on 60 Vbeta and 13 Jbeta primers. Clones were sequenced by immunoSEQ multiplex PCR, and TCRdb holds only the in-frame ones, with some missing. Of around 150,000 clones listed, about 70% are singletons. The sample comes from a study of cytomegalovirus exposure and HLA in healthy donors. Broader study findings: TCR beta V segments were, for the most part, productive about 87% or about 30% of the time in an earlier analysis. Investigators reported approximately 170 TCR beta chains as tied to cytomegalovirus.

The rearrangement joins TRBV5-1 to TRBJ2-1, with D perhaps matching TRBD1 (6 bases). The TCR sequence derives from a woman aged 40 to 50 in good health and CMV-seronegative. The sequenced material came from PBMCs. CDR3 sequence (DNA): TGCGCCAGCAGCTTATTTGACAGGTTTAATGAGCAGTTCTTC. Residues: CASSLFDRFNEQFF.